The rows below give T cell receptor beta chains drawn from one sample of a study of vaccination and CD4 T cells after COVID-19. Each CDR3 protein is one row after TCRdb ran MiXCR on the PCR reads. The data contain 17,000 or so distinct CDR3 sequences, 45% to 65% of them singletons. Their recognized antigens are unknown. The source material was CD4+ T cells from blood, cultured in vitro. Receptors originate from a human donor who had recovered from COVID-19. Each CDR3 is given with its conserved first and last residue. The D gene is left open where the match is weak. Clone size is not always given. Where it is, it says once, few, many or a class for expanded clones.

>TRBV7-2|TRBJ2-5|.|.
TGTGCCAGCAGCTTGGAGCTAGCTTTGGAGACCCAGTACTTC
CASSLELALETQYF
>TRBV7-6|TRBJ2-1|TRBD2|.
TGTGCCAGCAGCTCCTATCGGACTAGCGGGTTTTACAATGAGCAGTTCTTC
CASSSYRTSGFYNEQFF
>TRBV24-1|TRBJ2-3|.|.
TGTGCCACCAGTGATCCCGACACAGATACGCAGTATTTT
CATSDPDTDTQYF
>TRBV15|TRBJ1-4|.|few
TGTGCCACCGGTCGGCAGCAAAATGAAAAACTGTTTTTT
CATGRQQNEKLFF
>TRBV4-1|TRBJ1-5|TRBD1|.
TGCGCCAGCAGCCAAGATCCAACAGGGGGTGGTAAGGGCAATCAGCCCCAGCATTTT
CASSQDPTGGGKGNQPQHF
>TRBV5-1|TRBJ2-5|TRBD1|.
TGCGCCAGCAGCTACGGACAGGGAGTATACCAAGAGACCCAGTACTTC
CASSYGQGVYQETQYF
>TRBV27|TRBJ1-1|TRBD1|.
TGTGCCAGCAGTTTTAGGGGGCAGGACACTGAAGCTTTCTTT
CASSFRGQDTEAFF
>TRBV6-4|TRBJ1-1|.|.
TGTGCCAGCAGTGACACCCCGGGGAGCCACACTGAAGCTTTCTTT
CASSDTPGSHTEAFF
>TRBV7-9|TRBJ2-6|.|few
TGTGCCAGCAGCTCTTTCCCCGGATGGCGACACTCTGGGGCCAACGTCCTGACTTTC
CASSSFPGWRHSGANVLTF
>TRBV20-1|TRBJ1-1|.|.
TGCAGTGCTAGAGTTGGGGCGCCGGACACTGAAGCTTTCTTT
CSARVGAPDTEAFF
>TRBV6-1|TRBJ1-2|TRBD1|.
TGTGCCAGCAGTGCAGACAGGGTCCCTAGAAACTATGGCTACACCTTC
CASSADRVPRNYGYTF
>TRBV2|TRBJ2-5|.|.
TGTGCCAGCAGTTGGGCCACCGGGCAGACCCAGTACTTC
CASSWATGQTQYF
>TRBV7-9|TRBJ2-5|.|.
TGTGCCAGCAGCCTCCGGGACGTCGAGACCCAGTACTTC
CASSLRDVETQYF
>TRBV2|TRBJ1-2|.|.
TGTGCCAGCAGTGCCAACAGGGTGAGCAGCGAACATAGTGGCTACACCTTC
CASSANRVSSEHSGYTF
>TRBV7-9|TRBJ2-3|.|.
TGTGCCAGCAGCTTAAACAGCGCCGGAGATACGCAGTATTTT
CASSLNSAGDTQYF
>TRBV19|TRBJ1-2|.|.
TGTGCCAGTAGTCGCCCCAGAGCCGGACCTACTAACTATGGCTACACCTTC
CASSRPRAGPTNYGYTF
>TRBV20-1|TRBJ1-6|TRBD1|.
TGCAGTGCTAGAGACAGGGGGCGAGATAATTCACCCCTCCACTTT
CSARDRGRDNSPLHF
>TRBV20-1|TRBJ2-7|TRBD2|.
TGCAGTGCTAGTTTAGGGGAGGGCTACGAGCAGTACTTC
CSASLGEGYEQYF
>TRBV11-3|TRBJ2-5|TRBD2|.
TGTGCCAGCAGCTTAGCTATAGCGGGATCCAAAGAGACCCAGTACTTC
CASSLAIAGSKETQYF
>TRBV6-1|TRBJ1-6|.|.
TGTGCCAGCAGGCTCGCGGGGAATTCACCCCTCCACTTT
CASRLAGNSPLHF
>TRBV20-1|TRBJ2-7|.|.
TGCAGTGCTAGCCCCGGTAGGGTTTCCTACGAGCAGTACTTC
CSASPGRVSYEQYF
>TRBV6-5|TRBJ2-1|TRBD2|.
TGTGCCAGCAGTTACGTGGGACTAGCGGGAGGCAATGAGCAGTTCTTC
CASSYVGLAGGNEQFF
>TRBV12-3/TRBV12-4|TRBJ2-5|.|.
TGTGCCAGCAGTCAATGGACAGCACAAGAGACCCAGTACTTC
CASSQWTAQETQYF
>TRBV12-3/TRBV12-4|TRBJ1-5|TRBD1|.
TGTGCCAGCAGAGGGGGCCAGGGAGGCCAGCCCCAGCATTTT
CASRGGQGGQPQHF
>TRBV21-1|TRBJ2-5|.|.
TGTGCCAGCAGCAAAACCCCCTCGTACCCCATAGAGACCCAGTACTTC
CASSKTPSYPIETQYF
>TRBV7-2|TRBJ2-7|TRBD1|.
TGTGCCAGCAGCTTACGGACAGGGATAGTCTACGAGCAGTACTTC
CASSLRTGIVYEQYF
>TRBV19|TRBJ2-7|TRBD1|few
TGTGCCAGTAGTATGGTCGGACAGGCCGCCTACGAGCAGTACTTC
CASSMVGQAAYEQYF
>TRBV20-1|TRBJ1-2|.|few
TGCAGTGCCCGGCCGGGATCATTTTATGGCTACACCTTC
CSARPGSFYGYTF
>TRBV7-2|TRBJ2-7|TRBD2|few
TGTGCCAGCAGCTATAGGACTAGCGGGAGCTACGAGCAGTACTTC
CASSYRTSGSYEQYF
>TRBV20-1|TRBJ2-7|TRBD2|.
TGCAGTGCTAACCGCCCGGGCGGGGGGACGGGCGAGCAGTACTTC
CSANRPGGGTGEQYF
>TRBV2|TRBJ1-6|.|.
TGTGCCAGCAGTAATACGGCGAGCTCCTATAATTCACCCCTCCACTTT
CASSNTASSYNSPLHF
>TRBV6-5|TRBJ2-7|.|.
TGTGCCAGCAGTTACGGTGGTAGTAGGGCCTACGAGCAGTACTTC
CASSYGGSRAYEQYF
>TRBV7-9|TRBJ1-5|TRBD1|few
TGTGCCAGCAGTGGACAGGGAGGGCAGCCCCAGCATTTT
CASSGQGGQPQHF
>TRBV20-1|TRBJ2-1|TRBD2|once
TGCAGTGCTTACGCGCCGGGACTAGCGGGAACATCGGCTACATATGAGCAGTTCTTC
CSAYAPGLAGTSATYEQFF
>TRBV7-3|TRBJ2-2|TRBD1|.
TGTGCCAGCAGCCCACGACAGGGTTACGGCACCGGGGAGCTGTTTTTT
CASSPRQGYGTGELFF
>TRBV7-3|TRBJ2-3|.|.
TGTGCCAGCAGCTTAACTCCCCAGGGCACAGATACGCAGTATTTT
CASSLTPQGTDTQYF
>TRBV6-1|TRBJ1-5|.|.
TGTGCCAGCAGTGAACCGGAGCTAAGCAATCAGCCCCAGCATTTT
CASSEPELSNQPQHF
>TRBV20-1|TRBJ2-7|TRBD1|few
TGCAGTGCCCCAAGGACAGGACCTTCCTACGAGCAGTACTTC
CSAPRTGPSYEQYF
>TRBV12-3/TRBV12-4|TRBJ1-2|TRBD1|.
TGTGCCAGCAGTTTAGGAGAGGACAGGAACTATGGCTACACCTTC
CASSLGEDRNYGYTF
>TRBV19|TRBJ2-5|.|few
TGTGCCAGTAGTATAGCCTGGGGGGGGGCCGTGGAGACCCAGTACTTC
CASSIAWGGAVETQYF
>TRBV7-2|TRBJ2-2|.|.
TGTGCCAGCAGCCAATTGGACCGATTCACCGGGGAGCTGTTTTTT
CASSQLDRFTGELFF
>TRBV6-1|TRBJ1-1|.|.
TGTGCCAGCAGTGAAGCGCCCGGGGGGGGCACTGAAGCTTTCTTT
CASSEAPGGGTEAFF
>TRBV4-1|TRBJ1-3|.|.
TGCGCCAGTAGCCAAGATCTAGTTTACGGAAACACCATATATTTT
CASSQDLVYGNTIYF
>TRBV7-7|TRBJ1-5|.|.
TGTGCTAGCAGCTTAGACCGGACCAACAATCAGCCCCAGCATTTT
CASSLDRTNNQPQHF
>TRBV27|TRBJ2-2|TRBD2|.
TGTGCCAGCAGTTTATATAGCGGGGCTAACACCGGGGAGCTGTTTTTT
CASSLYSGANTGELFF
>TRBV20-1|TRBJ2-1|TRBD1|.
TGCAGTGCTAGCGAACCGACAGGGACATCCTACAATGAGCAGTTCTTC
CSASEPTGTSYNEQFF
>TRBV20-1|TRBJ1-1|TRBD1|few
TGCAGTGCTAGAGATAACAGGGGTATCACTGAAGCTTTCTTT
CSARDNRGITEAFF
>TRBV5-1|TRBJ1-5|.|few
TGCGCCAGCAGCCGGGACAGCAATCAGCCCCAGCATTTT
CASSRDSNQPQHF
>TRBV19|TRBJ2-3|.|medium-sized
TGTGCCAGTAGCAGTGTTAGAGCCCGAAGGTCGGATACGCAGTATTTT
CASSSVRARRSDTQYF
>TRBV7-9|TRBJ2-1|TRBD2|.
TGTGCCAGCAGCTTAGCGTCTAGCGGGAGTGCCAATGAGCAGTTCTTC
CASSLASSGSANEQFF
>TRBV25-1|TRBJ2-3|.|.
TGTGCCAGCAGTGGCTACATGAGCACAGATACGCAGTATTTT
CASSGYMSTDTQYF
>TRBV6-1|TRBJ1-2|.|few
TGTGCCAGCAGTGAAGCTGTGACGGCGAACTATGGCTACACCTTC
CASSEAVTANYGYTF
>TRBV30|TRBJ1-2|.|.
TGTGCCTGGAGCGCCGGGACAATGAAGGGCTACACCTTC
CAWSAGTMKGYTF
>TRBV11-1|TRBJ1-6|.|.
TGTGCCAGCAGTCGACTAGGGGGTTCACCCCTCCACTTT
CASSRLGGSPLHF
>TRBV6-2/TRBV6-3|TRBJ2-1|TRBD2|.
TGTGCCAGCAGTTACGGGGCGACTAGCAGCTACAATGAGCAGTTCTTC
CASSYGATSSYNEQFF
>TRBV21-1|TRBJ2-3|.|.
TGTGCCGGGTTCCGTTTACTTTTAGCGGGAGGCACAGATACGCAGTATTTT
CAGFRLLLAGGTDTQYF